Listed here are 27 T cell receptor beta chains from one sample, sequenced in a study of cytomegalovirus exposure and HLA in healthy donors. Libraries were prepared by immunoSEQ multiplex PCR; TCRdb keeps only in-frame clonotypes and omits some of them. The sample lists about 83,000 clones, approximately 96% occurring once. Sequencing was carried out using PBMCs. Receptors originate from a woman under 30 in good health and CMV-seronegative.

The CDR3 loop is CASSSSGGRSGTSPYEQYF. The CDR3 DNA is TGTGCCAGCAGCTCCTCGGGAGGTCGCTCCGGGACCTCGCCCTACGAGCAGTACTTC. This rearrangement joins TRBV13 to TRBJ2-7, with TRBD2 matching over 7 bases. J was trimmed by 2 bases and V by 4 bases; bases with no gene match: 20. The CDR3 is 19 residues long. In germline, CDR1 is PRHDT, CDR2 FYEKMQ (reference sequence).

This chain links TRBV6-1 with TRBJ2-7, with TRBD1 matching over 7 bases. CDR3 length equals 15 residues. Germline V gene sequence: CDR1 MNHNS, CDR2 SASEGT. The J segment lost 7 bases and the V segment lost 2 bases, leaving 11 bases of the junction unmatched. In DNA, the CDR3 is TGTGCCAGCAGTGAATCCGGGACAGCTCATCGGGAGCAGTACTTC. It codes for CASSESGTAHREQYF.

The chain has TRBV28 and TRBJ1-2; D remains unclear. The CDR3 is 13 residues long. The V gene's germline CDR1 is MDHEN and CDR2 SYDVKM. V was cut by 4 bases and J by 0 bases, with 6 bases left in between. The CDR3 loop is CASSSPSNYGYTF. The CDR3 nucleotides read TGTGCCAGCAGTTCCCCATCTAACTATGGCTACACCTTC.

V is TRBV5-1 and J is TRBJ2-1; 8 nucleotides line up with TRBD1. Germline assignment: CDR1 SGHRS and CDR2 YFSETQ. The CDR3 contains 15 residues. After removal of 7 bases from V and 0 bases from J, the junction contained 6 bases not matched to a gene. CDR3 sequence: CASGLQGASYNEQFF. CDR3 in DNA: TGCGCCAGCGGATTGCAGGGGGCCTCCTACAATGAGCAGTTCTTC.

The chain couples TRBV7-2 to TRBJ2-7; 9 bases are a match to TRBD2. Per germline, CDR1 SGHTA and CDR2 FQGNSA. The CDR3 consists of 14 residues. V dropped 6 bases and J dropped 0; count of bases not matched to a gene: 3. The CDR3, as DNA: TGTGCCAGCAGTTATAGCGGGGGCTCCTACGAGCAGTACTTC. The encoded protein is CASSYSGGSYEQYF. Variable domain in full (rest from reference TRBV7-2 and TRBJ2-7): GAGVSQSPSNKVTEKGKDVELRCDPISGHTALYWYRQSLGQGLEFLIYFQGNSAPDKSGLPSDRFSAERTGGSVSTLTIQRTQQEDSAVYLCASSYSGGSYEQYFGPGTRLTVT.

The rearrangement links TRBV2 to TRBJ1-4; the D gene is possibly TRBD1 (6 bases). Germline assignment: CDR1 SNHLY and CDR2 FYNNEI. Trimming took 9 bases from V and 2 from J, leaving 16 bases between them. This CDR3 has 15 amino acids. The CDR3 region is CARSRTVTTNEKLFF. In nucleotides, the CDR3 is TGTGCCAGATCTAGGACAGTCACTACTAATGAAAAACTGTTTTTT.

The chain has TRBV10-3 and TRBJ2-3; a weak D match, TRBD2 (6 bases). The CDR3 sequence is 17 residues long. V was shortened by 0 bases and J by 0 bases, with 13 bases between the two germline ends. Germline V lookup: CDR1 ENHRY, CDR2 SYGVKD. DNA of the CDR3: TGTGCCATCAGTGAGTCGAAAGGGCGGGGTAGCACAGATACGCAGTATTTT. Translating gives CAISESKGRGSTDTQYF.

The chain uses TRBV9 and TRBJ2-7, with a possible D match to TRBD2 (5 bases). V gave up 0 bases and J gave up 5 bases, with 21 bases separating them. CDR1 is SGDLS and CDR2 is YYNGEE in the germline V gene. This CDR3 comprises 17 residues. The CDR3: CASSVAGREMGADEQYF. Here the CDR3 DNA reads TGTGCCAGCAGCGTAGCTGGTCGGGAAATGGGTGCGGACGAGCAGTACTTC.

This chain uses TRBV5-1 with TRBJ1-3; D unclear. Trimming took off 1 base at V and 0 bases at J, with 11 bases between the two ends. This CDR3 is built from 16 residues. CDR1 is SGHRS and CDR2 is YFSETQ in the germline V gene. CDR3 sequence (DNA): TGCGCCAGCAGCTTGATGGGCACCAGCTCTGGAAACACCATATATTTT. Encoded protein: CASSLMGTSSGNTIYF.

V gene TRBV5-6 combines with J gene TRBJ1-1, with no clear D. The CDR3 is made up of 12 amino acids. The germline CDR1 and CDR2 sequences are SGHDT and YYEEEE. Trimming pared 3 bases from V and 10 bases from J, leaving 13 bases between. CDR3 region: CASSSSPSRAFF. DNA for the CDR3: TGTGCCAGCAGCTCGTCCCCCTCTCGAGCTTTCTTT.

V is TRBV6-1 and J is TRBJ2-7, with 8 bases aligning to TRBD2. The CDR3 has 15 amino acids. With 1 base clipped from V and 2 bases from J, the junction kept 4 bases outside the gene matches. The germline gives CDR1 MNHNS, CDR2 SASEGT. CDR3 in amino acids: CASSEEKAGAYEQYF. The CDR3 DNA follows: TGTGCCAGCAGTGAAGAGAAAGCGGGAGCCTACGAGCAGTACTTC.

The chain joins TRBV9 to TRBJ2-1; the match to TRBD2 covers 14 bases. The germline CDR1 and CDR2 sequences are SGDLS and YYNGEE. V was pared by 4 bases and J by 5 bases, with 8 bases of the junction left unmatched. The CDR3 runs to 17 residues. DNA of the CDR3: TGTGCCAGCAGCATCGGGACTAGCGGGAGTAAGGACAATGAGCAGTTCTTC. It yields the protein CASSIGTSGSKDNEQFF. Based on the CDR3 plus reference TRBV9 and TRBJ2-1, the full variable domain is DSGVTQTPKHLITATGQRVTLRCSPRSGDLSVYWYQQSLDQGLQFLIQYYNGEERAKGNILERFSAQQFPDLHSELNLSSLELGDSALYFCASSIGTSGSKDNEQFFGPGTRLTVL.

The chain employs TRBV5-4 and TRBJ2-1; the D is unclear. CDR1 is SGHNT and CDR2 is YYREEE in the germline V gene (reference sequence). V was trimmed by 0 bases and J by 7 bases, leaving 11 bases between them. CDR3 size: 14 residues. DNA for the CDR3: TGTGCCAGCAGCTTGGAGCGTCCATTTAATGAGCAGTTCTTC. Protein: CASSLERPFNEQFF. Full variable domain (rest looked up from reference TRBV5-4 and TRBJ2-1): ETGVTQSPTHLIKTRGQQVTLRCSSQSGHNTVSWYQQALGQGPQFIFQYYREEENGRGNFPPRFSGLQFPNYSSELNVNALELDDSALYLCASSLERPFNEQFFGPGTRLTVL.

The chain employs TRBV28 and TRBJ1-2; D is uncertain. V lost 1 base and J 8 bases, leaving 11 bases between the germline ends. Germline lookup yields CDR1 MDHEN and CDR2 SYDVKM. This CDR3 region has 13 residues. The CDR3 sequence is CASSLLSVEGYTF. CDR3 DNA sequence: TGTGCCAGCAGTTTATTGTCGGTTGAGGGCTACACCTTC.

The chain employs TRBV29-1 and TRBJ2-2, with D tentatively TRBD2 (5 bases). Trimming removed 2 bases from V and 0 bases from J, with 7 bases in between. The germline gives CDR1 SQVTM, CDR2 ANQGSEA. The CDR3 extends over 14 amino acids. The CDR3 nucleotides read TGCAGCGTTGAAACCGGGACGAACACCGGGGAGCTGTTTTTT. Its protein is CSVETGTNTGELFF.

V and J are TRBV5-8 and TRBJ2-1, with TRBD1 matching over 12 bases. Germline trimming cut 4 bases from V and 4 bases from J; bases unmatched to any gene: 3. Germline CDR1 and CDR2: SGHTS and YDEGEE. The CDR3 loop spans 15 amino acids. The CDR3 DNA reads as TGTGCCAGCAGCATGGGACAGGGGGCTTACAATGAGCAGTTCTTC. It translates to CASSMGQGAYNEQFF.

The chain links TRBV13 to TRBJ1-4; no clear D. This CDR3 spans 12 amino acids. Germline V gene sequence: CDR1 PRHDT, CDR2 FYEKMQ (reference sequence). The V gene lost 5 bases and the J gene lost 14 bases, with 15 bases spanning the gap. CDR3 residues: CASSPNPGWLFF. CDR3 sequence (DNA): TGTGCCAGCAGCCCTAATCCCGGGTGGCTGTTTTTT.

V and J are TRBV6-1 and TRBJ2-2; 7 nucleotides align to TRBD1. This CDR3 region has 14 residues. Germline V gene data show CDR1 as MNHNS and CDR2 as SASEGT. Losses at the gene ends were 10 bases for V and 4 bases for J; bases not matched to a gene: 9. The CDR3 sequence is CATDASGGTGELFF. CDR3 nucleotide sequence: TGTGCCACCGACGCTTCAGGGGGCACCGGGGAGCTGTTTTTT.

The gene calls are TRBV15 and TRBJ1-5; 7 nucleotides match TRBD1. Germline CDR1 is LNHNV and CDR2 is YYDKDF (reference sequence). The CDR3 is made up of 15 amino acids. The trim removed 0 bases at V and 4 bases at J, leaving 3 bases unmatched. The CDR3 nucleotides read TGTGCCACCAGCAGAGACAAGGGGGCGAATCAGCCCCAGCATTTT. Translated, it gives CATSRDKGANQPQHF.

V is TRBV27 and J is TRBJ2-1; 7 positions agree with TRBD2. V shed 5 bases and J 9 bases; nucleotides not matched to a gene: 10. Looked up from germline, CDR1 is MNHEY and CDR2 is SMNVEV (reference sequence). The CDR3 sequence is 14 residues long. The CDR3 region is CASSLAVRTPEQFF. The CDR3 DNA reads TGTGCCAGCAGTCTAGCGGTCCGAACCCCTGAGCAGTTCTTC.

The gene calls are TRBV5-6 and TRBJ2-1; TRBD1 agrees at 9 bases. Losses at the gene ends were 3 bases for V and 3 bases for J; bases not matched to a gene: 7. CDR3 length equals 16 residues. Germline V CDR1 and CDR2: SGHDT, YYEEEE. The CDR3 spells CASSSTQGAHYNEQFF. In DNA, the CDR3 is TGTGCCAGCAGCTCGACACAGGGGGCCCACTACAATGAGCAGTTCTTC.

CDR3 sequence reads: CASSLGRGPLGYEQYF. CDR3 in DNA: TGTGCCAGCAGCTTAGGGCGGGGTCCCCTAGGCTACGAGCAGTACTTC. The V call is TRBV7-8, the J call TRBJ2-7; possibly TRBD2 for D (6 bases). The germline V and J ends were trimmed by 1 base and 3 bases, with 16 bases remaining between them. The length of the CDR3 is 16 residues. Germline V CDR1 and CDR2: SGHVS, FQNEAQ.

The rearrangement joins TRBV10-1 to TRBJ2-7, with D possibly TRBD1 on 5 matching bases. Trimming stripped 4 bases from V and 2 bases from J, with 9 bases between. Per germline, CDR1 WNHNN and CDR2 SYGVQD (reference sequence). This CDR3 has 13 amino acids. The CDR3: CASSGTPTYEQYF. In DNA, the CDR3 is TGCGCCAGCAGTGGGACACCTACCTACGAGCAGTACTTC.

The chain couples TRBV7-7 to TRBJ2-2; the D gene is possibly TRBD2 (6 bases). This CDR3 is 17 amino acids long. The V gene lost 0 bases and the J gene lost 3 bases, with 14 bases spanning the gap. Germline lookup yields CDR1 SSHAT and CDR2 FNYEAQ (reference sequence). CDR3 sequence: CASSLALAGRDTGELFF. The CDR3 DNA is TGTGCCAGCAGCTTAGCGCTTGCGGGAAGGGACACCGGGGAGCTGTTTTTT.

The V call is TRBV2, the J call TRBJ2-5, with a weak D call TRBD1 (5 bases). This CDR3 has 13 residues. The germline CDR1 and CDR2 sequences are SNHLY and FYNNEI. V dropped 8 bases and J dropped 2 bases, with 12 bases sitting between them. This CDR3 reads CASLRQNQETQYF. The CDR3 DNA reads as TGTGCCAGCTTACGACAGAATCAAGAGACCCAGTACTTC.

The chain uses TRBV19 and TRBJ2-3; 8 bases are shared with TRBD2. Germline CDR1 and CDR2: LNHDA and SQIVND (reference sequence). With 7 bases clipped from V and 4 bases from J, the junction kept 4 bases outside the gene matches. This CDR3 contains 13 residues. In nucleotides, the CDR3 is TGTGCCAGTACTACCGGGAGGGCAGATACGCAGTATTTT. Its protein is CASTTGRADTQYF. Variable domain in full (rest from reference TRBV19 and TRBJ2-3): DGGITQSPKYLFRKEGQNVTLSCEQNLNHDAMYWYRQDPGQGLRLIYYSQIVNDFQKGDIAEGYSVSREKKESFPLTVTSAQKNPTAFYLCASTTGRADTQYFGPGTRLTVL.

The V call is TRBV21-1, the J call TRBJ1-2; TRBD1 reflects the table's D call only, with no check against the DNA. TRBV21-1 is classified as a pseudogene. The length of the CDR3 is 15 residues. The CDR3 loop is CASSKENRGREGYTF. The CDR3 nucleotides are TGTGCCAGCAGCAAAGAAAACAGGGGTCGGGAGGGCTACACCTTC.